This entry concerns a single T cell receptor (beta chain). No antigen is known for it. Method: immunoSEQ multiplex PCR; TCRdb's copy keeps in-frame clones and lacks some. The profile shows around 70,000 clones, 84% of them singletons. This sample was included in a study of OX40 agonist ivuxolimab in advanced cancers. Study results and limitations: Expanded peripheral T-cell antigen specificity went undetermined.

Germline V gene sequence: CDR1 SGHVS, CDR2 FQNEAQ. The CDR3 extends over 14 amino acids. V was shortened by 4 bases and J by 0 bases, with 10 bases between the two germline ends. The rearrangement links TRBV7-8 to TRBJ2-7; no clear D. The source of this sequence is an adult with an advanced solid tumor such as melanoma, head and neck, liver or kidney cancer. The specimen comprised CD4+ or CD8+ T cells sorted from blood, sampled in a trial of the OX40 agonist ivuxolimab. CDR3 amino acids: CASSSTALSYEQYF. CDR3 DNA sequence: TGTGCCAGCAGCTCAACAGCACTCTCCTACGAGCAGTACTTC. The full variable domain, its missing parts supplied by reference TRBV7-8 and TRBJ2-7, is GAGVSQSPRYKVAKRGQDVALRCDPISGHVSLFWYQQALGQGPEFLTYFQNEAQLDKSGLPSDRFFAERPEGSVSTLKIQRTQQEDSAVYLCASSSTALSYEQYFGPGTRLTVT.